This T cell receptor beta chain was identified during a study of T cells after posttransplantation cyclophosphamide. Losses at the gene ends were 3 bases for V and 1 base for J; bases not matched to a gene: 3. The germline V gene encodes CDR1 SEHNR and CDR2 FQNEAQ (reference sequence). The CDR3 runs 15 residues. Assay used: immunoSEQ multiplex PCR; TCRdb lists only in-frame clones, some missing. The repertoire yields around 6,800 clones, none seen only once; the top ten contain 5.2%. Busulfan-fludarabine conditioning, marrow transplant, and cyclophosphamide on days +3 and +4 were administered. This clone was found many times.

The material sequenced was PBMCs, taken after an allogeneic stem cell transplant with post-transplant cyclophosphamide. The V call is TRBV7-9, the J call TRBJ2-1; 7 nucleotides match TRBD2. This clonotype was obtained from a young adult male patient who received an allogeneic stem cell transplant from an unrelated donor, was CMV-positive, and had acute and chronic GVHD. Some T cells could come from the graft donor. The CDR3 DNA reads TGTGCCAGCAGCTTTGGTAGCGGGTCCTACAATGAGCAGTTCTTC. It encodes CASSFGSGSYNEQFF.